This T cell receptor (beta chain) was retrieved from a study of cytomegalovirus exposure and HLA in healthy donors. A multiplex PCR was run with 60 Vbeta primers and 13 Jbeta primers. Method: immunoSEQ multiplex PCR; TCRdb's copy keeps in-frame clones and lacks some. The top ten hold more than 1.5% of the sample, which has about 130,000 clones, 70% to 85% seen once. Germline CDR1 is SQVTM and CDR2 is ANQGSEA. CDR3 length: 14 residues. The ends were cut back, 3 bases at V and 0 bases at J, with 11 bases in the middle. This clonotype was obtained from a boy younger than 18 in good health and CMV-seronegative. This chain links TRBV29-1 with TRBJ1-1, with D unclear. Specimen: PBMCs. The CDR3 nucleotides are TGCAGCGTTGAGGGCAGGCAGATGAACACTGAAGCTTTCTTT. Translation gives CSVEGRQMNTEAFF.